The rows below give T cell receptor beta chains drawn from one sample of a study of T cell repertoires in cytomegalovirus infection. TCRdb analysed the reads with MiXCR anew, one entry per CDR3 protein. The table lists some 180,000 distinct CDR3 sequences, about 18% of them singletons. The sample consisted of CD8+ T cells from PBMCs. The origin of the receptors is a human donor in good health (CMV status not recorded). Some clones in this sample may be carry-over from other donors' samples. Both conserved end residues are part of each CDR3. The order of the fields is V gene, clone size, D gene, J gene, CDR3 protein, CDR3 DNA. D genes are given only for firm matches. The size field is filled for only some rows; it gives once, few, many or a size class.

TRBV28	few	.	TRBJ1-1	CASSTWGENTEAFF	TGTGCCAGCAGTACTTGGGGTGAGAACACTGAAGCTTTCTTT
TRBV7-2	many	TRBD1	TRBJ2-1	CASSLPYGTGPNNEQFF	TGTGCCAGCAGCTTACCGTACGGGACAGGCCCAAACAATGAGCAGTTCTTC
TRBV7-9	.	TRBD1	TRBJ1-5	CASSPGQGPFDGQPQHF	TGTGCCAGCAGCCCCGGACAGGGCCCATTCGACGGTCAGCCCCAGCATTTT
TRBV11-2	.	TRBD1	TRBJ2-1	CASSPTGTGYNEQFF	TGTGCCAGCAGCCCGACCGGGACAGGGTACAATGAGCAGTTCTTC
TRBV7-9	.	.	TRBJ1-1	CASSSPGVTNTEAFF	TGTGCCAGCAGCTCACCGGGGGTTACGAACACTGAAGCTTTCTTT
TRBV12-3/TRBV12-4	many	.	TRBJ2-7	CASSLALYEQYF	TGTGCCAGCAGCTTAGCACTATACGAGCAGTACTTC
TRBV11-2	many	.	TRBJ2-2	CASSLVGNTGELFF	TGTGCCAGCAGCCTGGTAGGGAACACCGGGGAGCTGTTTTTT
TRBV12-3/TRBV12-4	.	TRBD1	TRBJ2-3	CASSYRGSVGVDTQYF	TGTGCCAGCAGCTACAGGGGCTCCGTTGGAGTAGATACGCAGTATTTT
TRBV7-9	.	.	TRBJ2-7	CASSKEQGREQYF	TGTGCCAGCAGCAAAGAACAGGGTAGAGAGCAGTACTTC
TRBV24-1	few	TRBD2	TRBJ2-1	CATSDWTSGGYNEQFF	TGTGCCACCAGTGACTGGACTAGCGGGGGGTACAATGAGCAGTTCTTC
TRBV5-6	few	.	TRBJ1-2	CASNAGDADYGYTF	TGTGCCAGCAACGCGGGGGACGCGGACTATGGCTACACCTTC
TRBV7-2	many	.	TRBJ2-7	CASSLVTAADRIFSYEQYF	TGTGCCAGCAGCTTAGTAACCGCTGCGGACAGAATTTTCTCCTACGAGCAGTACTTC
TRBV5-6	few	.	TRBJ2-1	CASSRGPEQFF	TGTGCCAGCAGCCGCGGACCCGAGCAGTTCTTC
TRBV20-1	few	.	TRBJ1-5	CSARHRGLRRVQEQPQHF	TGCAGTGCTAGGCACCGGGGCCTCCGTCGGGTCCAGGAACAGCCCCAGCATTTT
TRBV7-3	many	TRBD2	TRBJ2-3	CASSLGTSGGVGTDTQYF	TGTGCCAGCAGCTTAGGGACTAGCGGGGGTGTGGGAACAGATACGCAGTATTTT
TRBV5-1	.	TRBD1	TRBJ2-2	CASSPRQGLRTGELFF	TGCGCCAGCAGCCCACGACAGGGCTTGAGGACCGGGGAGCTGTTTTTT
TRBV20-1	few	.	TRBJ2-2	CSGQGPNTGELFF	TGCAGTGGACAAGGGCCGAACACCGGGGAGCTGTTTTTT
TRBV10-3	.	.	TRBJ2-7	CAISSRHDSYEQYF	TGTGCCATCAGCTCTCGACACGACTCCTACGAGCAGTACTTC
TRBV7-6	few	.	TRBJ1-5	CASSLGGSGRPQHF	TGTGCCAGCAGCTTAGGAGGTAGTGGTCGGCCCCAGCATTTT
TRBV6-2/TRBV6-3	.	.	TRBJ1-1	CASSYSEGMNTEAFF	TGTGCCAGCAGTTACTCGGAGGGGATGAACACTGAAGCTTTCTTT
TRBV4-1	.	.	TRBJ2-2	CASSHETVATRGELFF	TGCGCCAGCAGCCACGAAACTGTGGCTACTCGTGGAGAGCTGTTTTTT
TRBV6-5	few	TRBD2	TRBJ2-1	CASSYSTSGDNEQFF	TGTGCCAGCAGTTACTCGACTAGCGGGGATAATGAGCAGTTCTTC
TRBV6-2/TRBV6-3	.	.	TRBJ2-2	CASSYSGGNTGELFF	TGTGCCAGCAGTTACTCAGGAGGGAACACCGGGGAGCTGTTTTTT
TRBV12-3/TRBV12-4	.	.	TRBJ2-2	CASSLRGTGELFF	TGTGCCAGCAGTCTTCGGGGCACCGGGGAGCTGTTTTTT
TRBV28	.	TRBD1	TRBJ2-7	CASSLWGQGDEQYF	TGTGCCAGCAGTTTATGGGGACAGGGCGACGAGCAGTACTTC
TRBV28	few	.	TRBJ2-7	CASSFIGYEQYF	TGTGCCAGCAGTTTTATTGGGTACGAGCAGTACTTC
TRBV7-9	.	TRBD1	TRBJ1-1	CASSSPTGMNTEAFF	TGTGCCAGCAGCTCTCCGACAGGGATGAACACTGAAGCTTTCTTT
TRBV10-3	.	.	TRBJ2-2	CAISDQGANTGELFF	TGTGCCATCAGTGACCAGGGAGCGAACACCGGGGAGCTGTTTTTT
TRBV11-2	.	.	TRBJ2-6	CASRPAGGAGANVLTF	TGTGCCAGCAGACCAGCCGGGGGAGCCGGGGCCAACGTCCTGACTTTC
TRBV7-9	many	.	TRBJ2-7	CASSPLRPYEQYF	TGTGCCAGCAGCCCACTCCGGCCCTACGAGCAGTACTTC
TRBV12-3/TRBV12-4	.	TRBD1	TRBJ1-1	CASSLDRGLYTEAFF	TGTGCCAGCAGTTTAGACAGGGGTTTGTACACTGAAGCTTTCTTT
TRBV6-5	few	.	TRBJ1-2	CASSYSGQSYTF	TGTGCCAGCAGTTACTCCGGACAGAGCTACACCTTC
TRBV25-1	few	TRBD1	TRBJ2-3	CASSGGQETTDTQYF	TGTGCCAGCAGTGGCGGACAGGAGACCACAGATACGCAGTATTTT
TRBV6-2/TRBV6-3	few	TRBD1	TRBJ1-1	CASSRRQGAEAFF	TGTGCCAGCAGCCGCAGACAGGGGGCTGAAGCTTTCTTT
TRBV14	.	.	TRBJ1-6	CASSQDRGVDSPLHF	TGTGCCAGCAGCCAAGATCGGGGAGTGGATTCACCCCTCCACTTT
TRBV19	.	TRBD1	TRBJ2-1	CASSIAGGAQEQFF	TGTGCCAGTAGTATAGCAGGGGGCGCTCAGGAGCAGTTCTTC